These 10 T cell receptor beta chains originate from one sample sequenced in a study of regulatory T cells in long-lasting Graves disease. According to the study, TCR beta libraries were built with iRepertoire HTBI primers and CDR3-region Arm-PCR. TCRdb fed the multiplex PCR reads into MiXCR, producing one record per CDR3 protein. The table records about 430,000 distinct CDR3 sequences, over 14% of them present only once. Time point defined: newly diagnosed GD, antithyroid drugs for less than 3 months. Extracted RNA from PBMCs served as the source of the TCR library. These data are also associated with another study on T cells in Graves' hyperthyroidism and ophthalmopathy.

The specimen was peripheral blood mononuclear cells (PBMCs), collected at new diagnosis, from a patient treated with antithyroid drugs. The receptors derive from a woman in her 40s with Graves disease.

At least ten counts were recorded for this clonotype. J is TRBJ2-3 and V is TRBV28; 7 bases align to TRBD1. Germline CDR1 reads MDHEN; CDR2 reads SYDVKM. J gave up 0 bases and V 3 bases, and 9 bases lay outside the gene matches. This CDR3 has 17 amino acids. CDR3 sequence (DNA): TGTGCCAGCAGTTTGCCTTCGGGACAGAGCAGCACAGATACGCAGTATTTT. Protein sequence: CASSLPSGQSSTDTQYF. Looking up the rest from reference TRBV28 and TRBJ2-3 gives the full variable domain: DVKVTQSSRYLVKRTGEKVFLECVQDMDHENMFWYRQDPGLGLRLIYFSYDVKMKEKGDIPEGYSVSREKKERFSLILESASTNQTSMYLCASSLPSGQSSTDTQYFGPGTRLTVL.

The rearrangement joins TRBV5-1 to TRBJ2-7, with D possibly matching TRBD2 (5 bases). Trimming took off 0 bases at V and 3 bases at J, with 22 bases between the two ends. Germline V gene data show CDR1 as SGHRS and CDR2 as YFSETQ. The CDR3 totals 18 residues. The CDR3 is CASSLGTGRSGSIYEQYF. CDR3 in DNA: TGCGCCAGCAGCTTGGGAACCGGAAGGAGCGGTAGTATCTACGAGCAGTACTTC.

This chain connects TRBV27 to TRBJ2-7; 14 bases map to TRBD2. The CDR3 is 16 amino acids. The ends lost 4 bases at V and 3 bases at J; junction bases unmatched: 5. The germline V gene encodes CDR1 MNHEY and CDR2 SMNVEV (reference sequence). CDR3 DNA sequence: TGTGCCAGCAGTTCGAACGGACTAGCGGGAGGCTACGAGCAGTACTTC. This codes for CASSSNGLAGGYEQYF.

This clonotype was detected ten times or more. The chain is built from TRBV28 and TRBJ2-7; D unresolved. The CDR3 totals 15 residues. Germline V CDR1 and CDR2: MDHEN, SYDVKM. V lost 2 bases and J lost 5, with 16 bases in between. CDR3 in amino acids: CASSLLDRARNEQYF. CDR3 in DNA: TGTGCCAGCAGTTTACTGGATAGGGCGAGGAACGAGCAGTACTTC.

This clonotype has at least ten counts. The genes are TRBV13 and TRBJ1-1; possibly TRBD1 for D (5 bases). V gave up 2 bases and J gave up 5 bases, with 18 bases separating them. In germline, CDR1 is PRHDT, CDR2 FYEKMQ (reference sequence). The CDR3 consists of 16 residues. CDR3 coding DNA: TGTGCCAGCAGCTTACGGGGGAGGGGCAGAGGTACTGAAGCTTTCTTT. The encoded protein is CASSLRGRGRGTEAFF.

Concerning this clonotype itself: One base away lies a much larger clone, so this may be a sequencing read error. CDR3 protein: CASSPGQGWLETQYF. CDR3 bases: TGTGCCAGCTCACCTGGACAGGGATGGTTAGAGACCCAGTACTTC. The genes are TRBV18 and TRBJ2-5; 8 nucleotides align to TRBD1. CDR3 length equals 15 residues. The V and J ends lost 3 bases and 4 bases, in that order; junction bases with no gene match: 7. CDR1 and CDR2 from the germline V gene are KGHSH and LQKENI.

The V gene is TRBV28, the J gene TRBJ1-5; 8 bases align to TRBD1. After removal of 6 bases from V and 6 bases from J, the junction contained 10 bases not matched to a gene. CDR3 length: 15 amino acids. The germline CDR1 and CDR2 sequences are MDHEN and SYDVKM. The CDR3 DNA is TGTGCCAGCAGCCTGACAGGGGCCCCTAGTCAGCCCCAGCATTTT. Its translation: CASSLTGAPSQPQHF.

This chain connects TRBV27 to TRBJ2-7; 7 bases line up with TRBD2. V lost 5 bases and J lost 3; bases outside the gene matches: 7. This CDR3 is 14 amino acids long. Germline V CDR1 and CDR2: MNHEY, SMNVEV (reference sequence). DNA of the CDR3: TGTGCCAGCAGTACCGCTAGCGGATACTACGAGCAGTACTTC. Translating gives CASSTASGYYEQYF.

This clonotype was picked up many times. The rearrangement uses TRBV12-5 and TRBJ2-7, with a possible D match to TRBD2 (6 bases). The CDR3 length is 16 residues. V gave up 9 bases and J gave up 0 bases, with 21 bases separating them. Germline CDR1 LGHNT, CDR2 FRNRAP. CDR3 amino acids: CASAPRFSGYSYEQYF. CDR3 coding DNA: TGTGCTAGCGCCCCCCGCTTTAGCGGTTACTCCTACGAGCAGTACTTC. The full variable domain, completed using reference TRBV12-5 and TRBJ2-7, is DARVTQTPRHKVTEMGQEVTMRCQPILGHNTVFWYRQTMMQGLELLAYFRNRAPLDDSGMPKDRFSAEMPDATLATLKIQPSEPRDSAVYFCASAPRFSGYSYEQYFGPGTRLTVT.

This clonotype occurred many times. The chain combines TRBV28 with TRBJ1-4, with 7 bases lining up with TRBD1. The length of the CDR3 is 17 residues. Trimming cost V 5 bases and J 4 bases; bases outside gene matches: 13. CDR1 and CDR2 from the germline V gene are MDHEN and SYDVKM. CDR3 in amino acids: CASSQLTGSFLNEKLFF. Written as DNA, the CDR3 is TGTGCCAGCAGTCAGCTGACAGGGTCCTTTCTTAATGAAAAACTGTTTTTT.